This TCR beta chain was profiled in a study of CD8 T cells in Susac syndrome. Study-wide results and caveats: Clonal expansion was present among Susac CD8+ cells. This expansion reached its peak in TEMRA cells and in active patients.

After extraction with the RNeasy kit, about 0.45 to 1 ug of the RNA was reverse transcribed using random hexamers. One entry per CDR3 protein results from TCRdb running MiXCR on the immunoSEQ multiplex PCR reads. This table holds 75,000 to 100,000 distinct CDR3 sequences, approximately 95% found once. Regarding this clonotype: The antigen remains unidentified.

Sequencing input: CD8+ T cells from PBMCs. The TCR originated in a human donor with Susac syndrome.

The CDR3 loop reads CASSHDRGREQYF. In DNA form, the CDR3 reads TGTGCCAGCAGCCACGACAGGGGTCGCGAGCAGTACTTC. The chain combines TRBV7-9 with TRBJ2-7; 8 bases line up with TRBD1. Germline V gene sequence: CDR1 SEHNR, CDR2 FQNEAQ (reference sequence). CDR3 size: 13 residues. Germline trimming cut 5 bases from V and 6 bases from J; bases unmatched to any gene: 6.